The T cell receptor (beta chain) under discussion was sequenced for a study of blood T cells in healthy people across ages (dated by TCRdb to the mid-2010s). For the study in its entirety: In model experiments, roughly one uniquely barcoded TCR beta cDNA molecule per two T cells was captured by template switching. To track age-related changes in TCR beta repertoire diversity, the study relied on deep sequencing normalized with unique cDNA molecular identifiers. The donors were divided into four age groups: young (average around 16 years), middle-aged (about 39), aged (about 61) and long-lived (roughly 88). To avoid experimental bias, donors of different ages were randomly spread across the sequencing lanes. The study analyzed two additional independent replicas of 1 million unique cDNA reads from the same blood draw for two donors, one aged 18 to 29 and one aged 80 or older.

Library construction relied on 5' RACE. The sequencing machine was an Illumina HiSeq 2500. A second PCR of roughly 7 to 11 cycles was performed with a sample-barcoded 5' primer and a J-beta primer mix. Each TCR beta cDNA molecule received a unique molecular identifier from a template-switch 5' adaptor carrying 12 random nucleotides. At least 2.5 million CDR3-containing paired-end reads were obtained from each sample. First-strand cDNA was synthesized from all RNA with the Mint cDNA synthesis kit, primed by a TRBC-specific oligonucleotide. All cDNA was treated with uracil-DNA glycosylase and then went through a first 18-cycle PCR with the universal primers M1SS and BC2_uni_R. For the original study's pipeline: Normalization of each sample was performed by random selection of 1 million high-quality reads, each carrying a distinct molecular identifier. Reads with shared molecular identifiers were discarded instead of being binned into consensus sequences. MiTCR, run with a Q25 quality threshold and the strictest error-elimination algorithm, handled CDR3 identification, clonotype clustering and error correction. A nonparametric unseen species model using Euler transformation provided a lower-bound estimate of total TCR beta diversity. The public reads were quality trimmed at Q25 with fastp and then assembled into clones with MiXCR by TCRdb, keeping productive beta chains. Rows matching on CDR3 protein sequence are summarized as one entry with the most common DNA and genes. TCRdb, not the original authors, processed these V and J calls. A total of some 1.4 million distinct CDR3 sequences appear in this sample, roughly 40% of them only once. 6.5% to 10% of the sample rests with the top ten.

Reading from cysteine to phenylalanine, the CDR3 counts 17 amino acids. Left in the record is the CDR3 DNA by itself, 51 bases read in frame from the first base. After removal of 5 bases from V and 3 bases from J, the junction retains 16 bases not matched to a gene. For CDR1 and CDR2, the germline V gene (reference sequence) lists DFQATT and SNEGSKA. A remark on this clonotype: Its antigen remains undetermined. Base qualities are not provided; no much larger clone lies one nucleotide away.

Broader findings and caveats from the paper: Observed TCR beta diversity per million T cells fell roughly linearly with age, and a significant reduction was already apparent by age roughly 40. Estimates of total diversity based on one million sequenced T cells were considered lower bounds and underestimates. Observed TCR beta diversity correlated strongly with the percentage of naive T cells measured by flow cytometry. Because donor CMV infection status was unknown, age-related changes in expanded clonotypes were potentially confounded. Compared with the aged group, the long-lived group had more naive CD4+ T cells, fewer expanded clones and increased TCR diversity, a pattern suggesting age selection. Bulk unsorted PBMC profiling prevented conclusive comparison of naive and antigen-experienced compartments.

Systemically healthy Caucasian individuals from Russia, 35 to 40 in total and aged roughly 6 to 90 years, were included as donors. Each donor gave about 9.2 milliliters of peripheral blood, drawn into EDTA-treated Vacutainer tubes. PBMCs were isolated by Ficoll-Paque density-gradient centrifugation, with at least 7 million obtained per sample. Total RNA, at least 6 micrograms per sample, was extracted from PBMCs with Trizol reagent. For every donor, an aliquot of PBMCs went through flow cytometry to measure the percentages of naive CD45RAhigh/CD27high T cells. The sequence derives from a woman aged 18-29 years in good health. This sequence uses TRBV20-1 and TRBJ2-1, with 7 bases in between that match TRBD2. The sample comprised blood. For the CDR3, the sequence is CSAPPWGSSGGYNEQFF. The bases are TGCAGTGCTCCACCTTGGGGTTCTAGCGGAGGCTACAATGAGCAGTTCTTC.